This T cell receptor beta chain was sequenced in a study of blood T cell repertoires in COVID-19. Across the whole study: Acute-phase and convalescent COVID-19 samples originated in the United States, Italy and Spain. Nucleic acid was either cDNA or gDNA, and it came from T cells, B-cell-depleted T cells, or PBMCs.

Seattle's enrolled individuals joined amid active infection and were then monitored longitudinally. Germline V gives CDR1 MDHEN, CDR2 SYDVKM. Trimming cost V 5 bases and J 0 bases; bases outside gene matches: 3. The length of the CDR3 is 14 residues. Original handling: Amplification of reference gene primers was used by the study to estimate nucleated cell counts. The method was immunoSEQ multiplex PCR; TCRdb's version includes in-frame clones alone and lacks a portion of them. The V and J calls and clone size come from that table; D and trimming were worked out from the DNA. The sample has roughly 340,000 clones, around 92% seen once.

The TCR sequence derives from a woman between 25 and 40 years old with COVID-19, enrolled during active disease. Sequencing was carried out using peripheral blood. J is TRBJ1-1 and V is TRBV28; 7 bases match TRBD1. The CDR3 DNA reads TGTGCCAGCAGTGGAGGGACAGTGAACACTGAAGCTTTCTTT. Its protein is CASSGGTVNTEAFF.